Listed here are 15 T cell receptor beta chains from one sample, sequenced in a study of cytomegalovirus exposure and HLA in healthy donors. The PCR contained 60 Vbeta and 13 Jbeta primers. The method was immunoSEQ multiplex PCR; TCRdb's version includes in-frame clones alone and lacks a portion of them. The repertoire has about 200,000 clones, about 80% of them found once; the top ten carry 1.1%. Material: PBMCs. Receptor source: a woman in her thirties or forties in good health and CMV-seronegative.

The chain joins TRBV19 to TRBJ2-2; 7 bases agree with TRBD2. V gave up 8 bases and J gave up 4 bases; unmatched junction bases: 16. The CDR3 has 17 amino acids. Germline lookup yields CDR1 LNHDA and CDR2 SQIVND (reference sequence). The DNA of the CDR3 is TGTGCCAGTGGAGGTAGCGGGCCTACACTTCGCACCGGGGAGCTGTTTTTT. It translates to CASGGSGPTLRTGELFF.

The genes are TRBV29-1 and TRBJ2-1; 7 bases match TRBD2. The CDR3 sequence is 12 residues long. In germline, CDR1 is SQVTM, CDR2 ANQGSEA. CDR3 protein: CITWGGHNEQFF. The CDR3 nucleotides read TGCATCACGTGGGGGGGACACAATGAGCAGTTCTTC.

The V gene is TRBV9, the J gene TRBJ2-2; TRBD2 is a possible D gene (5 bases). This CDR3 has 15 amino acids. V was cut by 0 bases and J by 5 bases, with 11 bases left in between. Germline V lookup: CDR1 SGDLS, CDR2 YYNGEE. CDR3 sequence reads: CASSVEGLMTGELFF. Written as DNA, the CDR3 is TGTGCCAGCAGCGTAGAAGGACTTATGACCGGGGAGCTGTTTTTT.

This clone was detected once. The chain combines TRBV25-1 with TRBJ1-1; D uncertain. The V end was cut by 10 bases, the J end by 0 bases, with 15 bases between. The CDR3 extends over 14 amino acids. Per the germline V gene, CDR1 is MGHDK and CDR2 is SYGVNS. CDR3 sequence reads: CATAVGRLNTEAFF. CDR3 bases: TGTGCCACAGCGGTAGGCAGACTGAACACTGAAGCTTTCTTT.

The chain employs TRBV4-2 and TRBJ1-4, with 8 bases identical to TRBD1. CDR1 and CDR2 from the germline V gene are LGHNA and YNFKEQ. The CDR3 has 15 amino acids. Trimming cost V 2 bases and J 7 bases; bases outside gene matches: 6. The CDR3 DNA is TGTGCCAGCAGCCAACTAACAGGGGGGGGTGAAAAACTGTTTTTT. Protein sequence: CASSQLTGGGEKLFF.

The CDR3 here is CASRLGLAVRSSYNEQFF. The CDR3 bases are TGCGCCAGCCGCCTGGGACTAGCGGTAAGAAGCTCCTACAATGAGCAGTTCTTC. This chain links TRBV5-1 with TRBJ2-1, with 11 bases that match TRBD2. Germline V gene data show CDR1 as SGHRS and CDR2 as YFSETQ. This CDR3 spans 18 amino acids. The J segment lost 0 bases and the V segment lost 7 bases, leaving 12 bases of the junction unmatched.

The chain employs TRBV9 and TRBJ1-3; D not certain. This CDR3 is 17 amino acids long. Germline values: CDR1 SGDLS, CDR2 YYNGEE. Trimming cost V 0 bases and J 0 bases, with 13 bases left between them. The CDR3 here is CASSVVPTSGSGNTIYF. CDR3 nucleotide sequence: TGTGCCAGCAGCGTAGTCCCCACCAGTGGCTCTGGAAACACCATATATTTT.

A single count supports this clone. Other DNA sequences in this specimen translate into the identical CDR3. The chain is built from TRBV27 and TRBJ1-2; D call uncertain. Germline loops: CDR1 MNHEY, CDR2 SMNVEV (reference sequence). V gave up 3 bases and J gave up 5 bases, with 10 bases separating them. The CDR3 has 13 residues. CDR3 in amino acids: CASSLGQRYGYTF. CDR3 bases: TGTGCCAGCAGTTTGGGCCAGAGATATGGCTACACCTTC.

This sequence joins TRBV6-6 and TRBJ1-5, with 7 bases fitting TRBD1. Germline loops: CDR1 MNHNY, CDR2 SVGAGI (reference sequence). The trim removed 6 bases at V and 3 bases at J, leaving 5 bases unmatched. The CDR3 consists of 14 residues. DNA for the CDR3: TGTGCCAGCAGCCGAGGGACAGCCAATCAGCCCCAGCATTTT. Its protein is CASSRGTANQPQHF.

The count of this clone is one. The DNA of the CDR3 is TGTGCCATCAGCAACGACAGGGTAAAAGGCTACACCTTC. Translated: CAISNDRVKGYTF. The chain is built from TRBV10-3 and TRBJ1-2; 7 positions agree with TRBD1. V was clipped by 6 bases and J by 8 bases; unmatched bases: 9. This CDR3 spans 13 amino acids. In germline, CDR1 is ENHRY, CDR2 SYGVKD.

This chain links TRBV6-1 with TRBJ1-2, with TRBD1 matching over 7 bases. Germline values: CDR1 MNHNS, CDR2 SASEGT. The CDR3 is 15 residues long. With 1 base clipped from V and 8 bases from J, the junction kept 10 bases outside the gene matches. CDR3 residues: CASSEVFGGGLGYTF. As DNA, the CDR3 is TGTGCCAGCAGTGAAGTTTTCGGAGGGGGCTTGGGCTACACCTTC.

The genes are TRBV29-1 and TRBJ2-1; no reliable D call. Germline CDR1 and CDR2: SQVTM and ANQGSEA. Trimming removed 3 bases from V and 11 bases from J, with 17 bases in between. The CDR3 runs to 13 residues. CDR3 region: CSVDFQTTSQQFF. Written as DNA, the CDR3 is TGCAGCGTTGATTTTCAAACTACATCTCAGCAGTTCTTC.

The chain couples TRBV6-5 to TRBJ2-2; 8 bases agree with TRBD1. The CDR3 sequence is 13 residues long. Germline trimming cut 6 bases from V and 11 bases from J; bases unmatched to any gene: 8. The V gene's germline CDR1 is MNHEY and CDR2 SVGAGI. The CDR3 region is CASRKTGVGELFF. In DNA form, the CDR3 reads TGTGCCAGCAGGAAGACAGGGGTCGGAGAGCTGTTTTTT.

The V and J genes are TRBV6-1 and TRBJ1-2; TRBD1 matches 7 bases. Unmatched junction bases numbered 6, after V lost 3 bases and J lost 8 bases. The CDR3 length is 13 residues. CDR1 is MNHNS, CDR2 SASEGT, per germline. This chain's CDR3 is CASSDRDRGGYTF. Written as DNA, the CDR3 is TGTGCCAGCAGTGACCGGGACAGAGGGGGCTACACCTTC.

The V call is TRBV7-9, the J call TRBJ2-5, with 7 bases matching TRBD1. This CDR3 region has 15 residues. The germline gives CDR1 SEHNR, CDR2 FQNEAQ (reference sequence). V lost 5 bases, J lost 1 base, and 7 bases stayed unmatched. CDR3 amino acids: CASSPRTGRQETQYF. The CDR3 DNA sequence: TGTGCCAGCAGCCCTCGGACAGGCCGCCAAGAGACCCAGTACTTC.